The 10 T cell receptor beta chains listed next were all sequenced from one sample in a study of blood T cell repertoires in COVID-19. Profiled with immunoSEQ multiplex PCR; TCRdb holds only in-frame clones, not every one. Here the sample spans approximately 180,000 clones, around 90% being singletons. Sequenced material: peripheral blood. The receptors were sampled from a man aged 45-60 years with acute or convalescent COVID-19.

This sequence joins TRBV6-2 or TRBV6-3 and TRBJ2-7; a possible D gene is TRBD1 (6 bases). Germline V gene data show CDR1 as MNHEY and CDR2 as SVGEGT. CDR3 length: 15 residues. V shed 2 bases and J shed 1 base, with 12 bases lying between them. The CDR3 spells CASSYGPGHSYEQYV. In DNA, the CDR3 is TGTGCCAGCAGTTACGGACCGGGACATTCCTACGAGCAGTACGTC.

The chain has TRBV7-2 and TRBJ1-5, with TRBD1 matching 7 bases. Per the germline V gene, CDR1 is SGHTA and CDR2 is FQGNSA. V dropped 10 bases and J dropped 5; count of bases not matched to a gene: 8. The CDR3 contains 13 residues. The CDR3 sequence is CATSTGRYQPQHF. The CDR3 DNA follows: TGTGCCACCTCGACAGGGCGCTATCAGCCCCAGCATTTT.

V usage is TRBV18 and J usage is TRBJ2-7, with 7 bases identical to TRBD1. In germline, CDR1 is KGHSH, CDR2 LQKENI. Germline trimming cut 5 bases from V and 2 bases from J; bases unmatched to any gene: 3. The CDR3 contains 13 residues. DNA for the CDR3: TGTGCCAGCTCATCAACAGGGGCCTACGAGCAGTACTTC. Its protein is CASSSTGAYEQYF.

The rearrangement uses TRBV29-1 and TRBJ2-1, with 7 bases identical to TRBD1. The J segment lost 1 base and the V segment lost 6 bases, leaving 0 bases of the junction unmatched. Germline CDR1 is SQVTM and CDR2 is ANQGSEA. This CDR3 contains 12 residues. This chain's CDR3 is CSVDRSYNEQFF. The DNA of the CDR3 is TGCAGCGTGGACAGGTCCTACAATGAGCAGTTCTTC.

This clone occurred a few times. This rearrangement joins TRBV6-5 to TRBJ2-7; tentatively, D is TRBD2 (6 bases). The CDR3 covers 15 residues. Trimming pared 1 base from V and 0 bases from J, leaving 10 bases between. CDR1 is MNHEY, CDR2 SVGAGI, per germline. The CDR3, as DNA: TGTGCCAGCAGTTACTACGGGGGAAGCTCCTACGAGCAGTACTTC. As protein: CASSYYGGSSYEQYF.

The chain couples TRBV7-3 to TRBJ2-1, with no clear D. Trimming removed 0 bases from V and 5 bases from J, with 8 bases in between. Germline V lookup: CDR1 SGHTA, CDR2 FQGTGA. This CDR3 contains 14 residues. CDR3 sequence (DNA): TGTGCCAGCAGCTTAACGGTCACGGACAATGAGCAGTTCTTC. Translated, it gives CASSLTVTDNEQFF.

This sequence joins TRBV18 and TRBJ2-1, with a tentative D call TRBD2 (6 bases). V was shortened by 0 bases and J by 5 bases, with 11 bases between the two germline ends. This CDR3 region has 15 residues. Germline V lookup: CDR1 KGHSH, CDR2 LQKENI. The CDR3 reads CASSPPQRVDNEQFF. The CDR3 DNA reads TGTGCCAGCTCACCACCCCAGCGGGTCGACAATGAGCAGTTCTTC.

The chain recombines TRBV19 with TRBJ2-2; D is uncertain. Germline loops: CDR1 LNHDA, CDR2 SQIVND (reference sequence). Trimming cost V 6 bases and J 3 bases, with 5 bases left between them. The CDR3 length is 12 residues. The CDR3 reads CASSRYTGELFF. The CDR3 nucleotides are TGTGCCAGTAGCCGTTACACCGGGGAGCTGTTTTTT.

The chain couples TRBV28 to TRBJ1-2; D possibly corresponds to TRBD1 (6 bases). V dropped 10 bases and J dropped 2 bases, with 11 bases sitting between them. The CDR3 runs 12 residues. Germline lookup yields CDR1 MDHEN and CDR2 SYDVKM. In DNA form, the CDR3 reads TGTGCCAACTTTGGACAGAACTATGGCTACACCTTC. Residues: CANFGQNYGYTF.

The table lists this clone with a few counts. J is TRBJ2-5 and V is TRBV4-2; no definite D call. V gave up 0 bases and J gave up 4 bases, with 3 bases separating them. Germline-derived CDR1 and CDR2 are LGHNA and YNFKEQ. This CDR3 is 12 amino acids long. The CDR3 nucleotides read TGTGCCAGCAGCCAAGATCGAGAGACCCAGTACTTC. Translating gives CASSQDRETQYF.